One and the same sample provided the 23 T cell receptor beta chains below, sequenced in a study of identical twins. TCRdb processed the 5' RACE reads anew with MiXCR; each CDR3 protein has one entry. Among 520,000 or so distinct CDR3 sequences listed, 20% to 25% were seen once. This sample was shared with a second study, whose subject was T cells expressing NK-cell markers.

Sequenced input: CD4+ T cells sorted from blood. Source of these receptors: a woman aged 18-30 years in good health.

The CDR3 coding sequence is TGTGCCAGCAGTTGGGGACAGGGAGTGTGGGAGCAGTACTTC. Protein product: CASSWGQGVWEQYF. This chain links TRBV6-5 with TRBJ2-7; 9 bases line up with TRBD1. J lost 7 bases, V lost 4 bases, and 8 bases had no gene match. The CDR3 length is 14 residues. Per the germline V gene, CDR1 is MNHEY and CDR2 is SVGAGI.

The chain recombines TRBV20-1 with TRBJ2-3; TRBD2 matches at 10 bases. Unmatched junction bases numbered 6, after V lost 2 bases and J lost 1 base. The CDR3 has 16 amino acids. Germline lookup yields CDR1 DFQATT and CDR2 SNEGSKA (reference sequence). The CDR3 here is CSARLAGDGGTDTQYF. CDR3 DNA: TGCAGTGCTAGACTAGCGGGAGACGGCGGCACAGATACGCAGTATTTT.

This clonotype was seen a few times. The V call is TRBV29-1, the J call TRBJ2-3; TRBD1 or TRBD2 may be the D gene (7 bases each). CDR1 and CDR2 (germline): SQVTM, ANQGSEA. This CDR3 comprises 12 residues. CDR3 DNA sequence: TGCAGTGCAGGGGGGGTCCCAGATACGCAGTATTTT. It is translated as CSAGGVPDTQYF.

This clonotype was seen repeatedly, ten times or more. The V and J genes are TRBV2 and TRBJ1-5, with no clear D. The V gene lost 2 bases and the J gene lost 5 bases, with 10 bases spanning the gap. The CDR3 runs 14 residues. Germline V lookup: CDR1 SNHLY, CDR2 FYNNEI. CDR3 sequence reads: CASSEQSSDQPQHF. In DNA, the CDR3 is TGTGCCAGCAGTGAACAGTCGTCTGATCAGCCCCAGCATTTT.

This clonotype was counted between two and nine times. For the CDR3, the DNA is TGTGCCACCAGTGATGCACTAGCGGGGGGCACAGATACGCAGTATTTT. It encodes CATSDALAGGTDTQYF. The chain uses TRBV24-1 and TRBJ2-3, with 11 positions matching TRBD2. CDR3 size: 16 residues. The germline gives CDR1 KGHDR, CDR2 SFDVKD. J was trimmed by 1 base and V by 3 bases; bases with no gene match: 2.

CDR3 in amino acids: CASSVSGQGASPLHF. As DNA, the CDR3 is TGTGCCAGCAGCGTTTCCGGACAGGGCGCATCACCCCTCCACTTT. This chain links TRBV9 with TRBJ1-6; 8 positions agree with TRBD1. J was trimmed by 10 bases and V by 2 bases; bases with no gene match: 8. The germline CDR1 and CDR2 sequences are SGDLS and YYNGEE. CDR3 length: 15 amino acids.

This clonotype was counted ten times or more. The rearrangement joins TRBV20-1 to TRBJ2-6; D gene ambiguous. The CDR3 runs 14 residues. Between the trimmed V and J ends, which lost 4 bases and 0 bases, there was a span of 7 bases. Germline V gives CDR1 DFQATT, CDR2 SNEGSKA (reference sequence). CDR3 sequence: CSAMPFSGANVLTF. Written as DNA, the CDR3 is TGCAGTGCTATGCCCTTCTCTGGGGCCAACGTCCTGACTTTC.

This clonotype appeared a few times. The chain joins TRBV5-5 to TRBJ2-5, with TRBD2 matching over 8 bases. V was clipped by 2 bases and J by 5 bases; unmatched bases: 14. CDR3 length: 17 amino acids. The V gene's germline CDR1 is SGHKS and CDR2 YYEKEE (reference sequence). CDR3 in DNA: TGTGCCAGCAGCTTTCCTCGGGGGGGATATCGAACGGAGACCCAGTACTTC. Encoded protein: CASSFPRGGYRTETQYF.

In its sample, this clonotype was seen many times. The rearrangement uses TRBV4-3 and TRBJ2-7; unclear D gene. V gave up 0 bases and J gave up 2 bases, with 14 bases separating them. The CDR3 has 16 amino acids. Germline-derived CDR1 and CDR2 are LGHNA and YSLEER. DNA of the CDR3: TGCGCCAGCAGCCAAGATCTTCGGGTCTCCACCTACGAGCAGTACTTC. It codes for CASSQDLRVSTYEQYF.

The V call is TRBV11-1, the J call TRBJ1-2; 7 bases are shared with TRBD1. The length of the CDR3 is 18 residues. Germline trimming cut 3 bases from V and 0 bases from J; bases unmatched to any gene: 13. The germline V gene encodes CDR1 SGHAT and CDR2 FQDESV (reference sequence). This CDR3 reads CASSFRKPGTATNYGYTF. CDR3 DNA: TGTGCCAGCAGCTTTAGGAAGCCCGGGACAGCCACTAACTATGGCTACACCTTC.

This clonotype was detected only a few times. The J gene is TRBJ2-3, the V gene TRBV21-1; the table gives TRBD2 as D, unverified against the DNA. TRBV21-1 is designated a pseudogene. CDR3 length equals 15 residues. CDR3 sequence (DNA): TGTGCCAGCAGCAAATTGGGTAGCGGGACAGATACGCAGTATTTT. It encodes CASSKLGSGTDTQYF.

The rearrangement links TRBV28 to TRBJ2-2; D remains unclear. Germline V gene sequence: CDR1 MDHEN, CDR2 SYDVKM. Deletions cut 2 bases from V and 6 bases from J, with 7 bases between. The CDR3 covers 13 residues. CDR3 residues: CASSLNTPGELFF. For the CDR3, the DNA is TGTGCCAGCAGTTTAAATACCCCCGGGGAGCTGTTTTTT.

This chain connects TRBV11-2 to TRBJ2-7; no definite D call. The CDR3 is 13 amino acids. Per the germline V gene, CDR1 is SGHAT and CDR2 is FQNNGV. V lost 1 base, J lost 5 bases, and 9 bases lay in between. The CDR3 coding sequence is TGTGCCAGCAGCTTAGTTCCGACCGACGAGCAGTACTTC. This translates into CASSLVPTDEQYF.

The table lists this clonotype with a few counts. The chain has TRBV19 and TRBJ2-3; D not resolved. V lost 6 bases and J 1 base, leaving 8 bases between the germline ends. Germline V gives CDR1 LNHDA, CDR2 SQIVND (reference sequence). The CDR3 is 13 residues long. The CDR3 sequence is CASRTLGTDTQYF. Written as DNA, the CDR3 is TGTGCCAGTAGAACTCTTGGCACAGATACGCAGTATTTT. The complete variable domain, with remaining parts taken from reference TRBV19 and TRBJ2-3, reads DGGITQSPKYLFRKEGQNVTLSCEQNLNHDAMYWYRQDPGQGLRLIYYSQIVNDFQKGDIAEGYSVSREKKESFPLTVTSAQKNPTAFYLCASRTLGTDTQYFGPGTRLTVL.

This chain links TRBV27 with TRBJ2-7; D is possibly TRBD1 or TRBD2 (5 bases each). CDR3 length: 16 residues. Germline assignment: CDR1 MNHEY and CDR2 SMNVEV (reference sequence). Trimming shortened V by 9 bases and J by 7 bases, and 28 bases separated the two germline ends. CDR3 amino acids: CASKAPRDRGRGEQYF. The CDR3 coding sequence is TGTGCCAGTAAAGCCCCCAGGGACCGGGGTCGAGGGGAGCAGTACTTC.

A few counts support this clonotype. V gene TRBV7-3 combines with J gene TRBJ1-1; 10 bases line up with TRBD1. The trim removed 4 bases at V and 13 bases at J, leaving 6 bases unmatched. This CDR3 is 12 amino acids long. Germline V gene data show CDR1 as SGHTA and CDR2 as FQGTGA. The CDR3 nucleotides are TGTGCCAGCAGCTCCCCCGGACAGGGGGTTTTCTTT. Translation: CASSSPGQGVFF.

The chain couples TRBV9 to TRBJ2-1; D is uncertain. The CDR3 is made up of 14 amino acids. Germline values: CDR1 SGDLS, CDR2 YYNGEE. V lost 3 bases and J lost 8, with 15 bases in between. CDR3 sequence: CASSEGPGWDEQFF. The CDR3 nucleotides read TGTGCCAGCAGCGAGGGCCCGGGCTGGGATGAGCAGTTCTTC. The entire variable domain, with the rest obtained from reference TRBV9 and TRBJ2-1, is as follows: DSGVTQTPKHLITATGQRVTLRCSPRSGDLSVYWYQQSLDQGLQFLIQYYNGEERAKGNILERFSAQQFPDLHSELNLSSLELGDSALYFCASSEGPGWDEQFFGPGTRLTVL.

This clonotype was recorded a few times. This chain links TRBV5-6 with TRBJ2-1; 11 bases line up with TRBD2. CDR3 length: 13 residues. With V trimmed by 7 bases and J by 8 bases, 5 bases remained unmatched. Germline V gene data show CDR1 as SGHDT and CDR2 as YYEEEE. CDR3: CASGSSGRHEQFF. Written as DNA, the CDR3 is TGTGCCAGCGGTTCTAGCGGGAGGCATGAGCAGTTCTTC. Looking up the rest from reference TRBV5-6 and TRBJ2-1 gives the full variable domain: DAGVTQSPTHLIKTRGQQVTLRCSPKSGHDTVSWYQQALGQGPQFIFQYYEEEERQRGNFPDRFSGHQFPNYSSELNVNALLLGDSALYLCASGSSGRHEQFFGPGTRLTVL.

V gene TRBV12-3 or TRBV12-4 combines with J gene TRBJ2-3; D uncertain. The CDR3 loop spans 11 amino acids. V was trimmed by 2 bases and J by 9 bases, leaving 6 bases between them. The CDR3 DNA sequence: TGTGCCAGCAGTTTAATTGCGACGCAGTATTTT. As protein: CASSLIATQYF.

J is TRBJ1-1 and V is TRBV6-1, with D tentatively TRBD1 (6 bases). V was trimmed by 6 bases and J by 6 bases, leaving 17 bases between them. This CDR3 comprises 14 residues. Germline CDR1 MNHNS, CDR2 SASEGT. The CDR3 protein is CASRGPGARAEAFF. DNA of the CDR3: TGTGCCAGCAGGGGGCCAGGGGCAAGGGCTGAAGCTTTCTTT.

This clonotype was observed a few times. The DNA for the CDR3 is TGTGCCACTTCGAACTCCTACGAGCAGTACTTC. Its translation: CATSNSYEQYF. This chain joins TRBV10-3 and TRBJ2-7; no reliable D call. Trimming cost V 10 bases and J 0 bases, with 7 bases left between them. Germline loops: CDR1 ENHRY, CDR2 SYGVKD. The CDR3 runs 11 residues.

There are a few counts of this clonotype. The CDR3 DNA is TGCAGCGTTCCGGACCCCGGGAACACTGAAGCTTTCTTT. It encodes CSVPDPGNTEAFF. The chain employs TRBV29-1 and TRBJ1-1; D call uncertain. The CDR3 spans 13 residues. The germline CDR1 and CDR2 sequences are SQVTM and ANQGSEA. Trimming removed 5 bases from V and 1 base from J, with 11 bases in between.

The chain carries TRBV7-2 and TRBJ2-4; D not resolved. CDR1 SGHTA and CDR2 FQGNSA come from the germline V gene. The CDR3 sequence is 12 residues long. V was pared by 5 bases and J by 7 bases, with 9 bases between. The CDR3 here is CASSKRFNIQYF. For the CDR3, the DNA is TGTGCCAGCAGCAAAAGGTTCAACATTCAGTACTTC.